This TCR beta chain was obtained from a study of shared clonotypes between healthy human individuals. Across the study: Donor ages ranged 18 to 49 years: a couple of women, a few men. Per donor, CD8 memory used one plate, CD8 naive used two, CD4 memory used three and CD4 naive used three. Study-wide results and caveats: Naive subsets generally had larger estimated richness than memory subsets.

Using immunoSEQ multiplex PCR, the repertoire was profiled, and TCRdb retains in-frame clones only, with some absent. Of about a million clones listed, around 76% are singletons. This CDR3 is 14 amino acids long. Germline CDR1 is SQVTM and CDR2 is ANQGSEA. The V and J ends lost 4 bases and 2 bases, in that order; junction bases with no gene match: 6. On this clone: Its target is not known.

Each of the donors was a healthy adult who was HIV-negative and had not had a recent acute infection or vaccination. The V and J genes are TRBV29-1 and TRBJ2-3; TRBD1 aligns across 7 bases. Sequencing was done on a sample of memory CD4+ T cells sorted from blood. Subset here: CD45RA-negative fraction. This clonotype was obtained from a man aged 18 to 30 in good health. CDR3 amino acids: CSVVEGAVTDTQYF. CDR3 nucleotide sequence: TGCAGCGTTGTAGAGGGGGCAGTCACAGATACGCAGTATTTT.